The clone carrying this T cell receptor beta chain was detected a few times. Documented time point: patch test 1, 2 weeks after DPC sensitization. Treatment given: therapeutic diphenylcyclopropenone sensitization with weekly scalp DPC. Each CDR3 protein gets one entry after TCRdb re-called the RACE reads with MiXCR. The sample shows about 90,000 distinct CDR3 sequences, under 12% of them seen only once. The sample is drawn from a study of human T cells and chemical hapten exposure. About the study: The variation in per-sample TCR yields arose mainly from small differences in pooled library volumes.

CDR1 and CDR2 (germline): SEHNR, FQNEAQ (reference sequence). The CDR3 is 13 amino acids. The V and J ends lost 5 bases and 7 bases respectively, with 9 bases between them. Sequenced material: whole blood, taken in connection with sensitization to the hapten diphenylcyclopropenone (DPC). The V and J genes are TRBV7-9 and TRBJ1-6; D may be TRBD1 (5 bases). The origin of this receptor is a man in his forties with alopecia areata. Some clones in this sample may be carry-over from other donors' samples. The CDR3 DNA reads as TGTGCCAGCAGCCCCGAGGGGAATTCACCCCTCCACTTT. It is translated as CASSPEGNSPLHF.